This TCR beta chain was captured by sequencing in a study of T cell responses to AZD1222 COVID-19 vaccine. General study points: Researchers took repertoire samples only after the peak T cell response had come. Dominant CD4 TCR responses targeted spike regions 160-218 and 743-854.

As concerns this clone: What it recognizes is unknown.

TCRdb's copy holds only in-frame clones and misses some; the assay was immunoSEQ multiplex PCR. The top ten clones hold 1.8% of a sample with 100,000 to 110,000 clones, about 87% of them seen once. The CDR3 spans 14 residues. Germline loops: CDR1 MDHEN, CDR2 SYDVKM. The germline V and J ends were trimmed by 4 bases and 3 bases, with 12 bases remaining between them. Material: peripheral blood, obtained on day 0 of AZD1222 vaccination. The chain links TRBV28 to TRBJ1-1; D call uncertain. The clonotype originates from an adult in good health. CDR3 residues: CASSSNLPYTEAFF. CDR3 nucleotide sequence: TGTGCCAGCAGTTCCAATCTACCTTACACTGAAGCTTTCTTT.